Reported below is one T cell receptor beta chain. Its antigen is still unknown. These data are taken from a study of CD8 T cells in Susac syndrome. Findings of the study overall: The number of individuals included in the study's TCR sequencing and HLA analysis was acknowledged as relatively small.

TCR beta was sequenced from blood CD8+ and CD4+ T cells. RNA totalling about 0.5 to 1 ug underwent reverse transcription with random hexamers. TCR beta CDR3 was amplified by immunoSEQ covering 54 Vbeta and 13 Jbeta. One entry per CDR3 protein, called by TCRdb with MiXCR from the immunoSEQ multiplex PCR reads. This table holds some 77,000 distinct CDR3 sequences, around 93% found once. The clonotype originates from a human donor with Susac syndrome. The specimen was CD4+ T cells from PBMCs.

CDR3: CSAQGNQDYGYTF. The CDR3 region has the DNA TGCAGTGCCCAGGGGAATCAGGACTATGGCTACACCTTC. The rearrangement joins TRBV20-1 to TRBJ1-2, with a tentative D call TRBD1 (6 bases). Between the trimmed V and J ends, which lost 6 bases and 3 bases, there was a span of 14 bases. Germline V gives CDR1 DFQATT, CDR2 SNEGSKA (reference sequence). The CDR3 has 13 amino acids.